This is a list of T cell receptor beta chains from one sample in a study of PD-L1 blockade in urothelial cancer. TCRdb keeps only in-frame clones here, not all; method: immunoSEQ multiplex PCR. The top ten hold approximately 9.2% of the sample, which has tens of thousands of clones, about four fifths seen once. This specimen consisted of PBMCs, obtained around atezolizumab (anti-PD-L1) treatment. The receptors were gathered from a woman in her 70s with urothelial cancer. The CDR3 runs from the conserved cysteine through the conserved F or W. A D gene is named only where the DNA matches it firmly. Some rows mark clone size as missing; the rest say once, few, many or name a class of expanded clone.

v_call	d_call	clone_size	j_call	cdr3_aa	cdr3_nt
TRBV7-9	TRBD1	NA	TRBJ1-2	CASSLVPDRGPGYTF	TGTGCCAGCAGCTTAGTCCCCGACAGGGGGCCTGGCTACACCTTC
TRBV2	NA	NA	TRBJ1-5	CASSERRLEPQHF	TGTGCCAGCAGTGAGAGGCGGCTGGAGCCCCAGCATTTT
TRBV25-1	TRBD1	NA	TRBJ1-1	CASSADRVGMNTEAFF	TGTGCCAGCAGTGCAGACAGGGTCGGTATGAACACTGAAGCTTTCTTT
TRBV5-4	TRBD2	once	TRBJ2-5	CASSPPLAGEQETQYF	TGTGCCAGCAGCCCCCCTTTGGCGGGGGAGCAAGAGACCCAGTACTTC
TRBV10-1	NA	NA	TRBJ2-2	CASSEASNTGELFF	TGCGCCAGCAGTGAGGCGTCGAACACCGGGGAGCTGTTTTTT
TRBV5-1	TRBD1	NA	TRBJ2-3	CASSPDFGTGAQGTQYF	TGCGCCAGCAGCCCCGATTTCGGGACAGGGGCTCAGGGGACGCAGTATTTT
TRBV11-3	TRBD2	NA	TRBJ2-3	CASSFSGSTDTQYF	TGTGCCAGCAGCTTTAGCGGGAGTACAGATACGCAGTATTTT
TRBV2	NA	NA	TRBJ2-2	CASSSGLNTGELFF	TGTGCCAGCAGTTCAGGGCTAAACACCGGGGAGCTGTTTTTT
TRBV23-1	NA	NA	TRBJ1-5	CASSQSTQGNQPQHF	TGCGCCAGCAGTCAATCGACCCAGGGCAATCAGCCCCAGCATTTT
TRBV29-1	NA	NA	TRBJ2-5	CSVGSSVGETQYF	TGCAGCGTTGGGTCTAGCGTGGGCGAGACCCAGTACTTC
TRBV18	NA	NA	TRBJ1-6	CASSPERETYNSPLHF	TGTGCCAGCTCACCAGAGCGCGAAACCTATAATTCACCCCTCCACTTT
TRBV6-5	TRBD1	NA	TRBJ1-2	CASSYDRAYGYTF	TGTGCCAGCAGTTACGACAGGGCTTATGGCTACACCTTC
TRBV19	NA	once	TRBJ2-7	CASSNYGGSYEQYF	TGTGCCAGTAGTAACTACGGCGGCTCCTACGAGCAGTACTTC
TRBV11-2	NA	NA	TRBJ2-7	CASSLGTYEQYF	TGTGCCAGCAGCTTAGGGACTTACGAGCAGTACTTC
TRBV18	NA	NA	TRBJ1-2	CASSPATGANYGYTF	TGTGCCAGCTCACCCGCGACAGGCGCTAACTATGGCTACACCTTC
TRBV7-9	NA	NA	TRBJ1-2	CASSSGAVNYGYTF	TGTGCCAGCAGCTCTGGGGCAGTCAACTATGGCTACACCTTC
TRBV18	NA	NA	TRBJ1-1	CASSPLLLTGTVNTEAFF	TGTGCCAGCTCACCACTCCTTCTAACAGGGACCGTGAACACTGAAGCTTTCTTT
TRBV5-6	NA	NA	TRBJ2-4	CASSLNTWGVAKNIQYF	TGTGCCAGCAGCTTGAACACGTGGGGGGTAGCCAAAAACATTCAGTACTTC
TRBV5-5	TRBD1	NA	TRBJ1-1	CASSLGRQGAVRSTEAFF	TGTGCCAGCAGCTTGGGCCGACAGGGGGCGGTTAGAAGCACTGAAGCTTTCTTT